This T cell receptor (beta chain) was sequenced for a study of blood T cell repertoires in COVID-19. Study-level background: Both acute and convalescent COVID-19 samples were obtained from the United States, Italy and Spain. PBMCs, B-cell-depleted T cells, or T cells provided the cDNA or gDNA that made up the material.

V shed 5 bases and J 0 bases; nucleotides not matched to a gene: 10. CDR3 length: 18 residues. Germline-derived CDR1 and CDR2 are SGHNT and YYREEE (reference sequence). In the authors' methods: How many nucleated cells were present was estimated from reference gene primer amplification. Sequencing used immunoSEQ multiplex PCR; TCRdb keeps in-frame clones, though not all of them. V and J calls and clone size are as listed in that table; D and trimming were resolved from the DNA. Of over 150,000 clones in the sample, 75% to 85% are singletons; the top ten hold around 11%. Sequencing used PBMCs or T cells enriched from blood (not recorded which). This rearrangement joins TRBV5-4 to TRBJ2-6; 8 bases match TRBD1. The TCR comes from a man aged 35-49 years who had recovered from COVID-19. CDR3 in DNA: TGTGCCAGCAGACCTGCACGGACAGGGAGCTCTGGGGCCAACGTCCTGACTTTC. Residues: CASRPARTGSSGANVLTF.